Each of the 8 T cell receptor beta chains below was sequenced from the same sample in a study of blood T cell repertoires in COVID-19. The assay was immunoSEQ multiplex PCR, and TCRdb's table has in-frame clones only and misses some. The sample consists of 280,000 or so clones, over 75% of them appearing once. Sequencing input: peripheral blood. The source is an older woman with acute or convalescent COVID-19.

The rearrangement links TRBV27 to TRBJ2-7, with 7 bases aligning to TRBD2. The junction had 6 bases not matched to a gene; V was cut back by 8 bases and J by 5 bases. Germline assignment: CDR1 MNHEY and CDR2 SMNVEV (reference sequence). The CDR3 has 12 residues. CDR3 protein: CASGGGDNEQYF. The CDR3 coding sequence is TGTGCCAGCGGGGGAGGGGATAACGAGCAGTACTTC.

This CDR3 is CASSQVAGGDNEQFF. The DNA for the CDR3 is TGCGCCAGCAGCCAAGTAGCGGGAGGGGACAATGAGCAGTTCTTC. This rearrangement joins TRBV4-1 to TRBJ2-1; 11 bases are shared with TRBD2. Germline V gives CDR1 MGHRA, CDR2 YSYEKL. The CDR3 contains 15 residues. Trimming took 1 base from V and 5 from J; bases not matched to a gene: 1.

CDR3 protein: CASSDGTGGYEQYF. The CDR3 bases are TGTGCCAGCAGTGATGGGACAGGGGGATACGAGCAGTACTTC. The chain joins TRBV6-1 to TRBJ2-7; 11 nucleotides agree with TRBD1. This CDR3 has 14 residues. The V gene end was trimmed by 3 bases and the J gene end by 4 bases; junction bases not matched to a gene: 2. The germline V gene has CDR1 MNHNS and CDR2 SASEGT.

The rearrangement uses TRBV27 and TRBJ1-5; 9 bases line up with TRBD1. There are 14 residues in the CDR3. Trimming cost V 6 bases and J 6 bases; bases outside gene matches: 6. Germline assignment: CDR1 MNHEY and CDR2 SMNVEV (reference sequence). CDR3 in amino acids: CASSRGQGSQPQHF. Written as DNA, the CDR3 is TGTGCCAGCAGCCGGGGACAGGGAAGTCAGCCCCAGCATTTT.

The chain couples TRBV3-1 (or the pseudogene TRBV3-2) to TRBJ2-7; TRBD1 matches at 11 bases. V was pared by 4 bases and J by 4 bases, with 6 bases of the junction left unmatched. The germline V gene encodes CDR1 LGHDT and CDR2 YNNKEL (reference sequence). The CDR3 covers 15 residues. This chain's CDR3 is CASSPGTGGVYEQYF. The CDR3 region has the DNA TGTGCCAGCAGCCCAGGGACAGGGGGAGTATACGAGCAGTACTTC.

The genes are TRBV4-2 and TRBJ2-5; TRBD2 matches at 13 bases. Germline V gene sequence: CDR1 LGHNA, CDR2 YNFKEQ. There are 16 residues in the CDR3. V was clipped by 4 bases and J by 5 bases; unmatched bases: 7. The CDR3 is CASSPGTSGAGETQYF. The CDR3 DNA reads as TGTGCCAGCAGCCCGGGGACTAGCGGGGCGGGGGAGACCCAGTACTTC.

As concerns this clone: One junction end does not reproduce the germline sequence, and a read error may be involved. This chain connects TRBV7-7 to TRBJ2-2; no firm D call. This CDR3 contains 16 residues. The V gene's germline CDR1 is SSHAT and CDR2 FNYEAQ (reference sequence). CDR3 coding DNA: TGTGCTAGCAGCTTAGACGGCGGAACGAACACCGGGGAGCTGTTTTTT. Translated, it gives CASSLDGGTNTGELFF.

V usage is TRBV24-1 and J usage is TRBJ2-3; D call uncertain. The CDR3 length is 12 residues. Trimming took off 9 bases at V and 2 bases at J, with 8 bases between the two ends. CDR1 KGHDR and CDR2 SFDVKD come from the germline V gene. The CDR3 is CATSDNTDTQYF. The CDR3 nucleotides are TGTGCCACCTCCGACAACACAGATACGCAGTATTTT.